Listed here are 18 T cell receptor beta chains from one sample, sequenced in a study of T cell responses to AZD1222 COVID-19 vaccine. Clones were read by immunoSEQ multiplex PCR, and TCRdb kept only the in-frame ones, dropping some. The table includes tens of thousands of clones, 92% detected once. The specimen comprised peripheral blood, sampled 28 days after the second AZD1222 dose. The receptor source for this set is an adult who received the AZD1222 COVID-19 vaccine.

The sample holds one count of this clone. The chain is built from TRBV11-2 and TRBJ2-7; D gene uncertain. The CDR3 totals 14 residues. Trimming removed 8 bases from V and 3 bases from J, with 17 bases in between. CDR1 and CDR2 from the germline V gene are SGHAT and FQNNGV. CDR3 in amino acids: CASAMAPADYEQYF. CDR3 DNA: TGTGCCAGCGCGATGGCCCCGGCGGACTACGAGCAGTACTTC.

The chain combines TRBV7-8 with TRBJ2-1; D is unclear. The ends were cut back, 1 base at V and 3 bases at J, with 16 bases in the middle. The CDR3 length is 17 residues. Germline loops: CDR1 SGHVS, CDR2 FQNEAQ. In DNA, the CDR3 is TGTGCCAGCAGCTTAGGGAGACTCACCTTGAACTACAATGAGCAGTTCTTC. Encoded protein: CASSLGRLTLNYNEQFF. Full variable domain (outside the CDR3, taken from reference TRBV7-8 and TRBJ2-1): GAGVSQSPRYKVAKRGQDVALRCDPISGHVSLFWYQQALGQGPEFLTYFQNEAQLDKSGLPSDRFFAERPEGSVSTLKIQRTQQEDSAVYLCASSLGRLTLNYNEQFFGPGTRLTVL.

The chain uses TRBV19 and TRBJ2-7; 11 nucleotides agree with TRBD2. J gave up 0 bases and V 6 bases, and 4 bases lay outside the gene matches. Looked up from germline, CDR1 is LNHDA and CDR2 is SQIVND (reference sequence). The CDR3 has 15 amino acids. The chain's CDR3 is CASRGTSGSSYEQYF. The CDR3 DNA sequence: TGTGCCAGTAGAGGGACTAGCGGAAGCTCCTACGAGCAGTACTTC.

The chain employs TRBV28 and TRBJ1-2; a possible D gene is TRBD1 (6 bases). Trimming took 7 bases from V and 3 from J, leaving 12 bases between them. Germline-derived CDR1 and CDR2 are MDHEN and SYDVKM. The CDR3 loop spans 13 amino acids. The CDR3 nucleotides are TGTGCCAGCACCTTGCGGGGGCACTATGGCTACACCTTC. Translated, it gives CASTLRGHYGYTF.

The table lists this clone with a count of one. The chain combines TRBV4-1 with TRBJ1-5, with D unclear. Trimming pared 0 bases from V and 2 bases from J, leaving 11 bases between. Germline V CDR1 and CDR2: MGHRA, YSYEKL. This CDR3 contains 16 residues. The CDR3 DNA follows: TGCGCCAGCAGCCAAGATCCGGGTACCCGCAATCAGCCCCAGCATTTT. As protein: CASSQDPGTRNQPQHF.

This chain links TRBV6-5 with TRBJ2-1; D gene unclear. Trimming cost V 0 bases and J 4 bases, with 7 bases left between them. The germline V gene encodes CDR1 MNHEY and CDR2 SVGAGI. The CDR3 is made up of 14 amino acids. This CDR3 reads CASSYSPEYNEQFF. The DNA of the CDR3 is TGTGCCAGCAGTTACTCACCTGAGTACAATGAGCAGTTCTTC.

The chain links TRBV5-4 to TRBJ2-5; D unclear. V was trimmed by 4 bases and J by 0 bases, leaving 7 bases between them. Germline CDR1 reads SGHNT; CDR2 reads YYREEE (reference sequence). The CDR3 is 13 amino acids. CDR3 nucleotides: TGTGCCAGCAGCCCCAGTGACCAAGAGACCCAGTACTTC. Amino acids: CASSPSDQETQYF.

The sample holds one count of this clone. The chain couples TRBV6-1 to TRBJ1-4; D uncertain. The germline V gene has CDR1 MNHNS and CDR2 SASEGT. This CDR3 is built from 11 residues. V dropped 6 bases and J dropped 5 bases, with 4 bases sitting between them. Written as DNA, the CDR3 is TGTGCCAGCAGCCAAAATGAAAAACTGTTTTTT. Translating it yields CASSQNEKLFF.

The CDR3 region is CASSTRQNTYEQYF. As DNA, the CDR3 is TGTGCCAGCAGCACGCGACAGAATACCTACGAGCAGTACTTC. This rearrangement joins TRBV6-5 to TRBJ2-7, with TRBD1 as a possible D gene (5 bases). The CDR3 spans 14 residues. Germline CDR1 is MNHEY and CDR2 is SVGAGI. The V end lost 6 bases, the J end lost 2 bases, and 14 bases lay between the germline ends.

The CDR3 reads CASSPRTGLDTTEAFF. Here the CDR3 DNA reads TGTGCCAGCTCACCACGGACAGGGCTTGATACCACTGAAGCTTTCTTT. V gene TRBV18 combines with J gene TRBJ1-1; the match to TRBD1 covers 8 bases. The germline gives CDR1 KGHSH, CDR2 LQKENI. The CDR3 contains 16 residues. The ends lost 1 base at V and 4 bases at J; junction bases unmatched: 8.

In nucleotides, the CDR3 is TGTGCCAGCAGTCTAGTGGGGGCGCGAGCTTTCTTT. It is translated as CASSLVGARAFF. The V gene is TRBV27, the J gene TRBJ1-1, with TRBD1 as a possible D gene (6 bases). Trimming left V 5 bases short and J 10 bases short, with 14 bases between. This CDR3 region has 12 residues. CDR1 and CDR2 from the germline V gene are MNHEY and SMNVEV (reference sequence).

The genes are TRBV14 and TRBJ1-2; D is possibly TRBD1 (6 bases). This CDR3 spans 16 amino acids. Germline CDR1 reads SGHDN; CDR2 reads FVKESK. V was pared by 4 bases and J by 1 base, with 16 bases between. CDR3 nucleotide sequence: TGTGCCAGCAGCCGCGGGAGCGGGGGCCTTAACTATGGCTACACCTTC. Translating it yields CASSRGSGGLNYGYTF.

V and J are TRBV19 and TRBJ1-6, with D unresolved. In germline, CDR1 is LNHDA, CDR2 SQIVND (reference sequence). Trimming took 4 bases from V and 10 from J, leaving 17 bases between them. CDR3 size: 15 residues. As DNA, the CDR3 is TGTGCCAGTAGTACCAACCGGGAGAGGTTATCACCCCTCCACTTT. It codes for CASSTNRERLSPLHF.

The genes are TRBV6-5 and TRBJ2-5, with TRBD2 identical over 9 bases. The germline V gene has CDR1 MNHEY and CDR2 SVGAGI. V lost 4 bases to trimming and J lost 5 bases; unmatched junction nucleotides: 8. The CDR3 has 15 residues. The CDR3 protein is CASSLWQAGGETQYF. The CDR3 nucleotides are TGTGCCAGCAGTTTATGGCAAGCGGGAGGTGAGACCCAGTACTTC.

This CDR3 is CASSAGPSARETQYF. CDR3 sequence (DNA): TGTGCCAGCAGCGCGGGCCCGAGTGCCAGGGAGACCCAGTACTTC. The chain links TRBV9 to TRBJ2-5; D is uncertain. The V gene lost 3 bases and the J gene lost 5 bases, with 17 bases spanning the gap. This CDR3 has 15 residues. Germline values: CDR1 SGDLS, CDR2 YYNGEE.

The V call is TRBV12-5, the J call TRBJ1-1; the D is unclear. The germline V gene has CDR1 LGHNT and CDR2 FRNRAP. This CDR3 is 13 amino acids long. Trimming took 7 bases from V and 1 from J, leaving 10 bases between them. CDR3 nucleotides: TGTGCTAGTGCCTCGTTAGGGAACACTGAAGCTTTCTTT. Protein sequence: CASASLGNTEAFF.

This sequence joins TRBV25-1 and TRBJ2-7; D may be TRBD2 (6 bases). The CDR3 length is 12 residues. Germline assignment: CDR1 MGHDK and CDR2 SYGVNS. The V end lost 5 bases, the J end lost 5 bases, and 10 bases lay between the germline ends. The CDR3 DNA reads TGTGCCAGCAGTCCCCGGGGGAACGAGCAGTACTTC. It encodes CASSPRGNEQYF.

This clone appeared once. The chain employs TRBV4-3 and TRBJ2-7; the match to TRBD2 covers 7 bases. In germline, CDR1 is LGHNA, CDR2 YSLEER. With 1 base clipped from V and 4 bases from J, the junction kept 10 bases outside the gene matches. CDR3 length: 16 amino acids. The CDR3 loop is CASSQVRRLAVYEQYF. For the CDR3, the DNA is TGCGCCAGCAGCCAAGTTCGCCGGCTAGCGGTTTACGAGCAGTACTTC.